Given below is one T cell receptor beta chain in context. Its antigen is currently unknown. This entry comes from a study of cytomegalovirus exposure and HLA in healthy donors. The method was immunoSEQ multiplex PCR; TCRdb's version includes in-frame clones alone and lacks a portion of them. The sample contains more than 95,000 clones, around 86% of which appear only once. Study findings and constraints: For most TCR sequences rarity was the rule, although some public TCRs occurred in many donors.

The sequenced sample was PBMCs. The receptor's source is a woman younger than 35 in good health and CMV-seropositive.

As DNA, the CDR3 is TGTGCCAGCAGTTTCATAGAGAACACTGAAGCTTTCTTT. Translation: CASSFIENTEAFF. The J gene is TRBJ1-1, the V gene TRBV27, with D unclear. This CDR3 spans 13 amino acids. In germline, CDR1 is MNHEY, CDR2 SMNVEV (reference sequence). Trimming removed 3 bases at V and 1 base at J, with 6 bases between.